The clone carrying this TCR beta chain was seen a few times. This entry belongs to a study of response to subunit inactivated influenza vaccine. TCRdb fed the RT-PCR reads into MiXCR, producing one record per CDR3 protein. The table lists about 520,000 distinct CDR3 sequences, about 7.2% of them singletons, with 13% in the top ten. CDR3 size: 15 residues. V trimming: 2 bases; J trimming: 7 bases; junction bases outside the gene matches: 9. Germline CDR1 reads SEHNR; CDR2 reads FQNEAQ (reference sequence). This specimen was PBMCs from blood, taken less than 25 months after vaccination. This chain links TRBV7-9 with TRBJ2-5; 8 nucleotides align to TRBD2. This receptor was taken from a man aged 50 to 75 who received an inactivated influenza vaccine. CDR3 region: CASSLSLAEGLTQYF. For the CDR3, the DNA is TGTGCCAGCAGCTTATCACTAGCGGAAGGGCTGACCCAGTACTTC. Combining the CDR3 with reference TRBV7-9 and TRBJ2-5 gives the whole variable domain DTGVSQNPRHKITKRGQNVTFRCDPISEHNRLYWYRQTLGQGPEFLTYFQNEAQLEKSRLLSDRFSAERPKGSFSTLEIQRTEQGDSAMYLCASSLSLAEGLTQYFGPGTRLLVL.